The text below deals with one T cell receptor beta chain. What it recognizes is unknown. The table came from immunoSEQ multiplex PCR; TCRdb's copy has only in-frame clones and leaves some out. The table records tens of thousands of clones, roughly 90% of them present only once. This record comes from a study of graft-versus-host responses after intestinal transplantation. Background on the study: In this cohort, recipients had multivisceral, liver-intestinal, or isolated intestinal transplants. After anti-thymocyte globulin induction, recipients took tacrolimus and steroids for around 3 years.

Study-wide results and caveats: Peak GvH clone levels in circulation were associated with early post-transplant HvG declines. Allograft clonal ratios (graft-versus-host to host-versus-graft) were high in patients who had graft-donor T cell macrochimerism.

Germline CDR1 MNHNS, CDR2 SASEGT. The CDR3 contains 11 residues. The material sequenced was PBMCs, taken 98 days after intestinal transplantation. The rearrangement uses TRBV6-1 and TRBJ1-2; D is possibly TRBD1 (5 bases). This receptor was obtained from a human patient who received an intestinal transplant, so some T cells may come from the graft donor. In DNA, the CDR3 is TGTATCGTAGGGACCTTCTATGGCTACACCTTC. Translated: CIVGTFYGYTF.